These T cell receptor beta chains were read from a single sample in a study of blood T cell repertoires in COVID-19. Produced via immunoSEQ multiplex PCR; TCRdb's table is partial and in-frame only. This sample has hundreds of thousands of clones, with 65% to 85% found just once. The specimen was peripheral blood. These receptors were obtained from a woman aged 40-49 years with active or convalescent COVID-19. CDR3s include the opening cysteine and the closing phenylalanine or tryptophan. D genes are given only for firm matches. Clone size appears in some rows only: once, few, many, or a class for an expanded clone.

j_call: TRBJ2-3
d_call: .
clone_size: once
v_call: TRBV5-6
cdr3_nt: TGTGCCAGCAGCTTTAGTTCCGCAGATACGCAGTATTTT
cdr3_aa: CASSFSSADTQYF

j_call: TRBJ2-1
d_call: .
clone_size: .
v_call: TRBV5-5
cdr3_nt: TGTGCCAGCAGCTTGACCGGGGAAGTTTACAATGAGCAGTTCTTC
cdr3_aa: CASSLTGEVYNEQFF

j_call: TRBJ1-2
d_call: TRBD1
clone_size: many
v_call: TRBV3-1/TRBV3-2
cdr3_nt: TGTGCCAGCAGCCATGAGGCCACCGGGACAGCCTATGGCTACACCTTC
cdr3_aa: CASSHEATGTAYGYTF

j_call: TRBJ2-1
d_call: TRBD2
clone_size: once
v_call: TRBV5-1
cdr3_nt: TGCGCCAGCAGCTTGAGGAGCGGGGGGGCGTACAATGAGCAGTTCTTC
cdr3_aa: CASSLRSGGAYNEQFF

j_call: TRBJ2-3
d_call: TRBD2
clone_size: .
v_call: TRBV14
cdr3_nt: TGTGCCAGCAGCCGGCTAGCGGGGGGACTTAGCGCAGATACGCAGTATTTT
cdr3_aa: CASSRLAGGLSADTQYF

j_call: TRBJ1-5
d_call: .
clone_size: .
v_call: TRBV21-1
cdr3_nt: TGTGCCAGCAGTCGGCGGAGTGGTCGACATTTT
cdr3_aa: CASSRRSGRHF

j_call: TRBJ2-1
d_call: .
clone_size: once
v_call: TRBV7-3
cdr3_nt: TGTGCCAGCAGCTTGGGGGGAGGCCCGAGGATAGGCAATGAGCAGTTCTTC
cdr3_aa: CASSLGGGPRIGNEQFF

j_call: TRBJ2-7
d_call: TRBD1
clone_size: .
v_call: TRBV11-2
cdr3_nt: TGTGCCAGCAGCCCACGGACAGGCGTAGCGTGGGAGCAGTACTTC
cdr3_aa: CASSPRTGVAWEQYF

j_call: TRBJ2-7
d_call: .
clone_size: .
v_call: TRBV6-1
cdr3_nt: TGTGCCAGCAGTGATGTAACGGGATCTTCGGGGCAGTACTTC
cdr3_aa: CASSDVTGSSGQYF

j_call: TRBJ1-4
d_call: .
clone_size: once
v_call: TRBV2
cdr3_nt: TGTGCCAGCAGTGAGGGGGGGGCCCTTAATGAAAAACTGTTTTTT
cdr3_aa: CASSEGGALNEKLFF

j_call: TRBJ2-3
d_call: TRBD2
clone_size: .
v_call: TRBV10-3
cdr3_nt: TGTGCCATCAGTGAGTCCCAGCTAGCGGGGACAGATACGCAGTATTTT
cdr3_aa: CAISESQLAGTDTQYF

j_call: TRBJ2-1
d_call: TRBD2
clone_size: once
v_call: TRBV28
cdr3_nt: TGTGCCAGCAGTTTAGGGCGGGGGGGCTTTTTTGAGCAGTTCTTC
cdr3_aa: CASSLGRGGFFEQFF

j_call: TRBJ1-1
d_call: .
clone_size: few
v_call: TRBV6-1
cdr3_nt: TGTGCCAGCAGTGAATGGGGGCCTGCGAACACTGAAGCTTTCTTT
cdr3_aa: CASSEWGPANTEAFF

j_call: TRBJ2-7
d_call: .
clone_size: .
v_call: TRBV6-5
cdr3_nt: TGTGCCAGCAGTTACAGTCCCAGGGCCGGCTACGAGCAGTACTTC
cdr3_aa: CASSYSPRAGYEQYF

j_call: TRBJ1-2
d_call: .
clone_size: .
v_call: TRBV25-1
cdr3_nt: TGTGCCAGCAGTTTTTCAAGCCCCTTCTATGGCTACACCTTC
cdr3_aa: CASSFSSPFYGYTF

j_call: TRBJ1-1
d_call: TRBD1
clone_size: .
v_call: TRBV6-5
cdr3_nt: TGTGCCATTACCGGGACAGGAAGAACTGAAGCTTTCTTT
cdr3_aa: CAITGTGRTEAFF

j_call: TRBJ2-2
d_call: .
clone_size: .
v_call: TRBV2
cdr3_nt: TGTGCCAGCAGTCAAGGGACACAGAACACCGGGGAGCTGTTTTTT
cdr3_aa: CASSQGTQNTGELFF

j_call: TRBJ1-1
d_call: TRBD1
clone_size: .
v_call: TRBV5-1
cdr3_nt: TGCGCCAGCAGCCTCGGACAGAGAACTCCACAGGGGACTGAAGCTTTCTTT
cdr3_aa: CASSLGQRTPQGTEAFF

j_call: TRBJ1-6
d_call: TRBD1
clone_size: .
v_call: TRBV19
cdr3_nt: TGTGCCAGTAGTATTGGTCGGGCAGGGGGTAATTCACCCCTCCACTTT
cdr3_aa: CASSIGRAGGNSPLHF

j_call: TRBJ1-2
d_call: .
clone_size: .
v_call: TRBV6-6
cdr3_nt: TGTGCCAGCAGTTACTCGGGTACAGGTGGGGATGGCTACACCTTC
cdr3_aa: CASSYSGTGGDGYTF